This paragraph covers one T cell receptor beta chain sequence. Its cognate antigen is unknown. This entry is derived from a study of CD8+CD57+ T cells in acquired aplastic anemia. Study overall: Yields of DNA that came from sorted CD4+ and CD8+ cells averaged around 3 ug.

After removal of 5 bases from V and 2 bases from J, the junction contained 10 bases not matched to a gene. Germline CDR1 SGHVS, CDR2 FQNEAQ. The CDR3 spans 17 residues. Profiling that covered TCR beta VDJ and CDR3 relied on genomic DNA as its template. TCRdb called the reads again in MiXCR, with one record for every CDR3 protein. Here the sample spans 150,000 to 200,000 distinct CDR3 sequences, roughly 48% being singletons. General study findings and limits: Patients showed no significant difference from controls in CD8+ Simpson's diversity. Patients and controls had in common twenty-nine CD8+ CDR3 sequences.

Sequencing was performed on sorted CD4+, CD8+, or CD8+CD57+ T cells (not recorded which) from PBMCs. The receptor was isolated from a human donor in good health. This chain uses TRBV7-8 with TRBJ2-5; 11 bases fit TRBD2. CDR3 in DNA: TGTGCCAGCAGCGGACGAGTGACTAGCGGGGTTCAAGAGACCCAGTACTTC. Translated: CASSGRVTSGVQETQYF. The complete variable domain, with remaining parts taken from reference TRBV7-8 and TRBJ2-5, reads GAGVSQSPRYKVAKRGQDVALRCDPISGHVSLFWYQQALGQGPEFLTYFQNEAQLDKSGLPSDRFFAERPEGSVSTLKIQRTQQEDSAVYLCASSGRVTSGVQETQYFGPGTRLLVL.